Included here is one T cell receptor (beta chain) sequence, with context. This sample was taken from a study of blood T cell repertoires in COVID-19. Study-wide background: Material from acute and convalescent COVID-19 was sourced from the United States, Italy and Spain.

The Seattle patients joined while their infection was active and were tracked longitudinally afterward. Germline V gene lookup returns CDR1 LGHDT and CDR2 YNNKEL (reference sequence). CDR3 size: 19 residues. Unmatched junction bases numbered 12, after V lost 0 bases and J lost 3 bases. Clones were read by immunoSEQ multiplex PCR, and TCRdb kept only the in-frame ones, dropping some. The table has under 300,000 clones, roughly 84% seen once. Sequencing used peripheral blood. This receptor was obtained from a human donor with COVID-19, enrolled during active disease. The donor label of this sample is uncertain. The chain couples TRBV3-1 (or the pseudogene TRBV3-2) to TRBJ2-2; 8 nucleotides match TRBD2. The CDR3 loop reads CASSQDRGGPSLYTGELFF. The DNA of the CDR3 is TGTGCCAGCAGCCAAGATCGGGGGGGACCCTCTCTTTACACCGGGGAGCTGTTTTTT.